This record concerns one T cell receptor beta chain sequence. TCRdb's table, derived via immunoSEQ multiplex PCR, lists solely in-frame clones and lacks some. The sample contains 150,000 to 200,000 clones, 75% to 90% of which appear only once. These data originate in a study of blood T cell repertoires in COVID-19. Trimming took off 4 bases at V and 5 bases at J, with 12 bases between the two ends. This CDR3 is 13 amino acids long. Per the germline V gene, CDR1 is LNHDA and CDR2 is SQIVND (reference sequence). What was sequenced was peripheral blood. V and J are TRBV19 and TRBJ2-7; D is possibly TRBD1 (5 bases). This clonotype was sampled from a woman in her seventies with COVID-19, enrolled during active disease. The DNA of the CDR3 is TGTGCCAGTAGTACCCAGGGCCCCCACGAGCAGTACTTC. This gives the protein CASSTQGPHEQYF.